The 15 T cell receptor beta chains listed next were all sequenced from one sample in a study of memory CD4+ T cells and cytomegalovirus serostatus. The table came from immunoSEQ multiplex PCR; TCRdb's copy has only in-frame clones and leaves some out. The table shows about 57,000 clones, with more than 60% occurring only once. Single viable CD3+CD4+CD8-CD45RO+ cells were sorted as the memory CD4+ T cells. The sample was memory CD4+ T cells from blood. The receptor set was obtained from an adult in good health and CMV-seronegative.

V is TRBV14 and J is TRBJ2-3, with a tentative D call TRBD2 (6 bases). V was pared by 4 bases and J by 5 bases, with 13 bases between. The V gene's germline CDR1 is SGHDN and CDR2 FVKESK. The CDR3 runs 14 residues. The CDR3 protein is CASSPLTRIDTQYF. CDR3 nucleotide sequence: TGTGCCAGCAGCCCCCTGACTAGGATAGATACGCAGTATTTT.

The chain couples TRBV6-4 to TRBJ2-4, with 8 bases lining up with TRBD1. Per germline, CDR1 MRHNA and CDR2 SNTAGT. The CDR3 extends over 15 amino acids. V shed 4 bases and J 8 bases; nucleotides not matched to a gene: 10. The DNA of the CDR3 is TGTGCCAGCAGTGCCCTCCCAGGGGGCCAGGACATTCAGTACTTC. It translates to CASSALPGGQDIQYF.

The chain is built from TRBV6-1 and TRBJ1-6, with D perhaps TRBD1 (6 bases). Germline V lookup: CDR1 MNHNS, CDR2 SASEGT. This CDR3 region has 15 residues. Between the trimmed V and J ends, which lost 4 bases and 2 bases, there was a span of 9 bases. The CDR3 region is CASSGRQAYNSPLHF. CDR3 coding DNA: TGTGCCAGCAGTGGGCGACAGGCCTATAATTCACCCCTCCACTTT.

CDR3 nucleotide sequence: TGTGCCAGCAGCTTGGGGGCAAGGTCCTACGAGCAGTACTTC. It translates to CASSLGARSYEQYF. This chain uses TRBV5-5 with TRBJ2-7; D call uncertain. CDR3 length: 14 amino acids. V was clipped by 0 bases and J by 1 base, with 8 bases between them. Germline CDR1 reads SGHKS; CDR2 reads YYEKEE (reference sequence).

The chain is built from TRBV11-2 and TRBJ2-3; TRBD2 matches 10 bases. This CDR3 has 17 amino acids. The J segment lost 4 bases and the V segment lost 4 bases, leaving 11 bases of the junction unmatched. Germline CDR1 SGHAT, CDR2 FQNNGV. This chain's CDR3 is CASSYRVVAGGADTQYF. In DNA, the CDR3 is TGTGCCAGCAGCTACCGGGTGGTAGCGGGAGGTGCAGATACGCAGTATTTT. Complete variable domain (other parts from reference TRBV11-2 and TRBJ2-3): EAGVAQSPRYKIIEKRQSVAFWCNPISGHATLYWYQQILGQGPKLLIQFQNNGVVDDSQLPKDRFSAERLKGVDSTLKIQPAKLEDSAVYLCASSYRVVAGGADTQYFGPGTRLTVL.

The rearrangement uses TRBV4-1 and TRBJ2-2, with a possible D match to TRBD1 (6 bases). Germline V lookup: CDR1 MGHRA, CDR2 YSYEKL. V was shortened by 0 bases and J by 0 bases, with 14 bases between the two germline ends. There are 18 residues in the CDR3. The CDR3 protein is CASSQEGRGRTNTGELFF. The CDR3, as DNA: TGCGCCAGCAGCCAAGAAGGCAGGGGCCGTACGAACACCGGGGAGCTGTTTTTT.

This rearrangement joins TRBV28 to TRBJ1-1; 7 bases match TRBD1. The CDR3 runs to 13 residues. CDR1 is MDHEN and CDR2 is SYDVKM in the germline V gene. V was pared by 6 bases and J by 4 bases, with 5 bases of the junction left unmatched. DNA for the CDR3: TGTGCCAGCAGGTATCAGGGGGGCACTGAAGCTTTCTTT. Amino acid sequence: CASRYQGGTEAFF.

This rearrangement joins TRBV6-1 to TRBJ1-3; maybe TRBD1 (6 bases). Trimming removed 9 bases at V and 0 bases at J, with 12 bases between. The CDR3 runs to 14 residues. Germline CDR1 is MNHNS and CDR2 is SASEGT. The CDR3 DNA reads TGTGCCAGTCAGACAGGATTCTCTGGAAACACCATATATTTT. Translated, it gives CASQTGFSGNTIYF.

The chain uses TRBV15 and TRBJ1-2; TRBD1 agrees at 8 bases. There are 15 residues in the CDR3. J gave up 7 bases and V 5 bases, and 12 bases lay outside the gene matches. Germline V CDR1 and CDR2: LNHNV, YYDKDF (reference sequence). Here the CDR3 DNA reads TGTGCCACCAGCCTGCATAGGGGAACAGGGGGTGGCTACACCTTC. This gives the protein CATSLHRGTGGGYTF.

The chain links TRBV28 to TRBJ1-5, with D possibly being TRBD1 (5 bases). V was trimmed by 3 bases and J by 7 bases, leaving 10 bases between them. This CDR3 contains 13 residues. Germline-derived CDR1 and CDR2 are MDHEN and SYDVKM. CDR3 sequence: CASSFIEGQPQHF. Here the CDR3 DNA reads TGTGCCAGCAGTTTTATCGAGGGGCAGCCCCAGCATTTT.

The chain couples TRBV15 to TRBJ2-4; D possibly corresponds to TRBD2 (6 bases). The length of the CDR3 is 15 residues. Germline CDR1 and CDR2: LNHNV and YYDKDF (reference sequence). V lost 1 base and J lost 7, with 14 bases in between. This chain's CDR3 is CATSRAGGIGNIQYF. The CDR3 DNA is TGTGCCACCAGCAGAGCTGGCGGGATAGGGAACATTCAGTACTTC.

Notes on this clone: A clone one base away is much larger, so this may be a read error. The chain links TRBV2 to TRBJ1-1, with D possibly TRBD1 on 5 matching bases. The germline CDR1 and CDR2 sequences are SNHLY and FYNNEI. The CDR3 has 13 amino acids. This CDR3 is CAGSQGENTEAFF. The CDR3 coding sequence is TGTGCCGGCAGTCAAGGGGAGAACACTGAAGCTTTCTTT.

The rearrangement links TRBV2 to TRBJ2-1; the D gene is possibly TRBD2 (7 bases). V was pared by 8 bases and J by 10 bases, with 18 bases between. CDR1 and CDR2 (germline): SNHLY, FYNNEI. The CDR3 contains 13 residues. CDR3 protein: CASGGARGAEQFF. The CDR3 DNA follows: TGTGCCAGCGGGGGGGCCCGCGGAGCAGAGCAGTTCTTC.

The chain recombines TRBV27 with TRBJ2-7; a weak D match, TRBD2 (5 bases). Trimming stripped 3 bases from V and 5 bases from J, with 17 bases between. This CDR3 comprises 15 residues. The germline V gene encodes CDR1 MNHEY and CDR2 SMNVEV (reference sequence). CDR3 in DNA: TGTGCCAGCAGTTTCTTGGCTAGCAATCGGCACGAGCAGTACTTC. Translated: CASSFLASNRHEQYF.

This chain joins TRBV7-2 and TRBJ1-5; TRBD1 agrees at 7 bases. Germline CDR1 is SGHTA and CDR2 is FQGNSA. The CDR3 length is 15 residues. The trim removed 1 base at V and 6 bases at J, leaving 6 bases unmatched. CDR3 loop: CASSLDRGMSQPQHF. Written as DNA, the CDR3 is TGTGCCAGCAGCTTAGACAGGGGAATGTCTCAGCCCCAGCATTTT. The whole variable domain, remainder taken from reference TRBV7-2 and TRBJ1-5, is GAGVSQSPSNKVTEKGKDVELRCDPISGHTALYWYRQSLGQGLEFLIYFQGNSAPDKSGLPSDRFSAERTGGSVSTLTIQRTQQEDSAVYLCASSLDRGMSQPQHFGDGTRLSIL.